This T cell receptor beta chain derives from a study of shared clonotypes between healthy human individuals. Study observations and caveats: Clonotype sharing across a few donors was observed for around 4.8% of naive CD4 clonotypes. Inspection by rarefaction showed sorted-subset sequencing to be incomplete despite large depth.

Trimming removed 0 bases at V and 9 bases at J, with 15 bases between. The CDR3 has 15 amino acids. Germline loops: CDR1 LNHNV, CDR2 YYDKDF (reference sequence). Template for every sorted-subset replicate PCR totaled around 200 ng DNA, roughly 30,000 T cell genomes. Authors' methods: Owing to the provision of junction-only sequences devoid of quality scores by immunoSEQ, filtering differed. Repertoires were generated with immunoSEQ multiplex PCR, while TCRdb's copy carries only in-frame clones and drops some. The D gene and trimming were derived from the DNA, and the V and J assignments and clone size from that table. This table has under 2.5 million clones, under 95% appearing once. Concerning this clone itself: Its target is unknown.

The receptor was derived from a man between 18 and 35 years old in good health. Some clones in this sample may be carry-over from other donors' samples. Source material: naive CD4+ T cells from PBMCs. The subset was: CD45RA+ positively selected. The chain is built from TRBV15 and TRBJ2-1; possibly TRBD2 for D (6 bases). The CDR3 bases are TGTGCCACCAGCAGAGATTATTCTAGCGTTGGTGAGCAGTTCTTC. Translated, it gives CATSRDYSSVGEQFF.